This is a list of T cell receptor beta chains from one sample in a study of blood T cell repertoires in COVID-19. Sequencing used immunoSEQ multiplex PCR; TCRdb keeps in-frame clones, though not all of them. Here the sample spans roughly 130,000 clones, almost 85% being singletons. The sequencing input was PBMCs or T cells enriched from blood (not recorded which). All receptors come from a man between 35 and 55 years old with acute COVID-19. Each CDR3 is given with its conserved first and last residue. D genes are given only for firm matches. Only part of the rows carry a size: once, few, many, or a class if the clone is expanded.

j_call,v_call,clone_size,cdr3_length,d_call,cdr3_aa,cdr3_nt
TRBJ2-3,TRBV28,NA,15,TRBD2,CASNRLAGDTDTQYF,TGTGCCAGCAATCGTCTAGCGGGGGACACAGATACGCAGTATTTT
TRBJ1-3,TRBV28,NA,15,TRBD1,CASSWTGGGRNTIYF,TGTGCCAGCAGTTGGACAGGGGGGGGTCGAAACACCATATATTTT
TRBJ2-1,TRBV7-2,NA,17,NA,CASSLGGILSSYNEQFF,TGTGCCAGCAGCTTAGGAGGGATCCTGAGCTCCTACAATGAGCAGTTCTTC
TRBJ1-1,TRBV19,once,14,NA,CASSIGPGNTEAFF,TGTGCCAGTAGTATAGGTCCGGGGAACACTGAAGCTTTCTTT
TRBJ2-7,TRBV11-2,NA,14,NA,CASSLTGGRGEQYF,TGTGCCAGCAGCTTAACTGGGGGCAGGGGCGAGCAGTACTTC
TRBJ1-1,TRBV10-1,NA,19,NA,CASRSAESTGKTVETEAFF,TGCGCCAGCAGAAGTGCAGAATCAACAGGGAAAACCGTGGAGACTGAAGCTTTCTTT
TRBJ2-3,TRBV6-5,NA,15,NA,CASSRDIYGADTQYF,TGTGCCAGCAGTAGGGACATCTACGGGGCAGATACGCAGTATTTT
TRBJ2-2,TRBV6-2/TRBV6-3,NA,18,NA,CASSYLPGQQSNTGELFF,TGTGCCAGCAGTTATCTCCCGGGACAACAATCGAACACCGGGGAGCTGTTTTTT
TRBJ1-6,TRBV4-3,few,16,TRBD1,CASSQDGQGNNSPLHF,TGCGCCAGCAGCCAAGATGGACAGGGTAATAATTCACCCCTCCACTTT
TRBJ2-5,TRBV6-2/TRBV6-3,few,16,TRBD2,CASSYSKGGSKETQYF,TGTGCCAGCAGTTACTCGAAGGGCGGGAGCAAAGAGACCCAGTACTTC
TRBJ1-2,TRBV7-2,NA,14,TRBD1,CASSLGQVYYGYTF,TGTGCCAGCAGCCTGGGACAGGTGTACTATGGCTACACCTTC
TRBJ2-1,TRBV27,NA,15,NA,CASSPKGVNYNEQFF,TGTGCCAGCAGTCCAAAGGGGGTTAACTACAATGAGCAGTTCTTC
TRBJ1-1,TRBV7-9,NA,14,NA,CASTQELGGTEAFF,TGTGCCAGTACCCAAGAACTAGGGGGCACTGAAGCTTTCTTT
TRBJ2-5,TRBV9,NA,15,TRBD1,CASSVGQGTQETQYF,TGTGCCAGCAGCGTGGGACAGGGAACTCAAGAGACCCAGTACTTC
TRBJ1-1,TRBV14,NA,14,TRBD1,CAGPGQTMNTEAFF,TGTGCCGGCCCGGGACAGACCATGAACACTGAAGCTTTCTTT
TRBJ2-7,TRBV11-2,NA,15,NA,CASSRGGTSIYEQYF,TGTGCCAGCAGCCGAGGTGGGACATCCATCTACGAGCAGTACTTC
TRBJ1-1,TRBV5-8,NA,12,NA,CASKEDSTEAFF,TGTGCCAGCAAGGAGGATAGCACTGAAGCTTTCTTT
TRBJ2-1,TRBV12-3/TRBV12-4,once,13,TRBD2,CASGRGVNNEQFF,TGTGCCAGCGGGCGGGGGGTCAACAATGAGCAGTTCTTC
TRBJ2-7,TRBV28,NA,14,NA,CASIQPGTSYEQYF,TGTGCCAGCATCCAACCGGGGACATCCTACGAGCAGTACTTC
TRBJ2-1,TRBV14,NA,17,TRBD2,CASSQEGLTISYNEQFF,TGTGCCAGCAGCCAAGAGGGACTAACTATCTCCTACAATGAGCAGTTCTTC
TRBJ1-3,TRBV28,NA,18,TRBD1,CASSPGTGWVLSGNTIYF,TGTGCCAGCAGTCCCGGGACAGGTTGGGTCCTCTCTGGAAACACCATATATTTT
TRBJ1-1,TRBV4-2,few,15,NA,CASSQPNDMNTEAFF,TGTGCCAGCAGCCAGCCCAATGACATGAACACTGAAGCTTTCTTT
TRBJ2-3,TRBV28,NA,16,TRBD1,CASSFSQGASTDTQYF,TGTGCCAGCAGTTTTAGCCAGGGGGCTTCCACAGATACGCAGTATTTT
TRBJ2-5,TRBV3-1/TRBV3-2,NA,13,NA,CASSRRGEETQYF,TGTGCCAGCAGCCGGCGGGGCGAAGAGACCCAGTACTTC
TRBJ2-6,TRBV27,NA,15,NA,CASSSWATGANVLTF,TGTGCCAGCAGTTCCTGGGCCACTGGGGCCAACGTCCTGACTTTC
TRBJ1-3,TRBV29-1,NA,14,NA,CSVVQGNSGNTIYF,TGCAGCGTTGTACAGGGTAACTCTGGAAACACCATATATTTT
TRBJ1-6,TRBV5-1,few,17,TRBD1,CASSFGQATSYNSPLHF,TGCGCCAGCAGCTTTGGACAGGCGACCTCCTATAATTCACCCCTCCACTTT
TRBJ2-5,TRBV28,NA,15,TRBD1,CASSYIGTAQETQYF,TGTGCCAGCTCTTACATCGGGACAGCCCAAGAGACCCAGTACTTC
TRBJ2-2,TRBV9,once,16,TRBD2,CASSVGLAGTTGELFF,TGTGCCAGCAGCGTAGGACTAGCGGGGACCACCGGGGAGCTGTTTTTT
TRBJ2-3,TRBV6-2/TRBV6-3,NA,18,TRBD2,CASSYSRELAGRVDTQYF,TGTGCCAGCAGTTACTCGAGAGAACTAGCGGGCCGGGTAGATACGCAGTATTTT
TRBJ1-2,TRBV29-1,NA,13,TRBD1,CSVDGQGAYGYTF,TGCAGCGTTGATGGACAGGGGGCCTATGGCTACACCTTC
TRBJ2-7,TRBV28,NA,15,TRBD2,CASSFTSGRSYEQYF,TGTGCCAGCAGTTTCACTAGCGGGAGAAGCTACGAGCAGTACTTC
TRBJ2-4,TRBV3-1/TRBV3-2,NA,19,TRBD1,CASSQEEGQEGLAKNIQYF,TGTGCCAGCAGCCAAGAAGAGGGACAGGAGGGACTAGCCAAAAACATTCAGTACTTC